This entry is about one TCR beta chain. Its antigen is not known. The data were obtained in a study of OX40 agonist ivuxolimab in advanced cancers. TCRdb's copy holds only in-frame clones and misses some; the assay was immunoSEQ multiplex PCR. The table lists 40,000 to 60,000 clones, over 85% of them singletons. Study-wide results and limits: Some patients without response likewise showed low normalized clonal expansion.

CDR3 length: 12 residues. The V end lost 6 bases, the J end lost 8 bases, and 12 bases lay between the germline ends. The germline gives CDR1 MNHEY, CDR2 SMNVEV (reference sequence). This TCR derives from an adult with an advanced solid tumor such as melanoma, head and neck, liver or kidney cancer. The genes are TRBV27 and TRBJ2-3; D not resolved. The material was CD4+ or CD8+ T cells sorted from blood, obtained in a trial of the OX40 agonist ivuxolimab. This chain's CDR3 is CASSLPGRTQYF. The CDR3 coding sequence is TGTGCCAGCAGCCTCCCCGGACGTACGCAGTATTTT.